What follows are 17 T cell receptor beta chains derived from one specimen sequenced in a study of blood T cell repertoires in COVID-19 (dated by TCRdb to the early 2020s). The library was generated by the immunoSEQ multiplex PCR assay. Imported from immuneACCESS, the table was reduced by TCRdb to in-frame sequences with V and J called. These copies leave out some clones; in studies compared against another copy, an unresolved V gene accounts for under half, and the cause of the remainder is not known. This sample has 88,000 or so clones in its table, and around 86% of those were observed once. In total, the top ten clones hold under 4.5% of the sample. The material sequenced was peripheral blood. The receptors here all came from a man between 60 and 70 years old with acute or convalescent COVID-19.

The J gene is TRBJ1-5, the V gene TRBV7-8; 7 bases fit TRBD1. The CDR3 length is 15 residues. The V gene's germline CDR1 is SGHVS and CDR2 FQNEAQ. V shed 5 bases and J 6 bases; nucleotides not matched to a gene: 10. The chain's CDR3 is CASSSTRQGGQPQHF. The CDR3 bases are TGTGCCAGCAGCAGCACCCGACAGGGAGGTCAGCCCCAGCATTTT. Drawing the rest from reference TRBV7-8 and TRBJ1-5, the complete variable domain is GAGVSQSPRYKVAKRGQDVALRCDPISGHVSLFWYQQALGQGPEFLTYFQNEAQLDKSGLPSDRFFAERPEGSVSTLKIQRTQQEDSAVYLCASSSTRQGGQPQHFGDGTRLSIL.

This CDR3 reads CASSSHGGAGTGELFF. CDR3 DNA sequence: TGTGCCAGCAGCTCCCATGGGGGCGCTGGCACCGGGGAGCTGTTTTTT. The genes are TRBV11-3 and TRBJ2-2, with D tentatively TRBD1 (6 bases). The CDR3 loop spans 16 amino acids. From germline, CDR1 is SGHNT and CDR2 YENEEA. V lost 4 bases to trimming and J lost 4 bases, with 16 bases between them.

The chain combines TRBV27 with TRBJ1-5, with 7 positions matching TRBD1. V shed 6 bases and J 1 base; nucleotides not matched to a gene: 6. The CDR3 extends over 15 amino acids. Looked up from germline, CDR1 is MNHEY and CDR2 is SMNVEV (reference sequence). The CDR3 region is CASSRDSISNQPQHF. CDR3 DNA sequence: TGTGCCAGCAGCCGGGACAGCATCAGCAATCAGCCCCAGCATTTT.

The chain links TRBV4-1 to TRBJ2-1; possibly TRBD2 for D (6 bases). Germline loops: CDR1 MGHRA, CDR2 YSYEKL. Trimming took 1 base from V and 7 from J, leaving 14 bases between them. This CDR3 has 15 residues. The CDR3 DNA reads TGCGCCAGCAGCCAAGCCGGGGGTAGCCGTAATGAGCAGTTCTTC. Translating gives CASSQAGGSRNEQFF.

This chain links TRBV7-9 with TRBJ2-7, with 9 bases identical to TRBD1. Per germline, CDR1 SEHNR and CDR2 FQNEAQ (reference sequence). V was pared by 10 bases and J by 4 bases, with 11 bases of the junction left unmatched. The CDR3 has 14 residues. CDR3 amino acids: CAIALTGGYYEQYF. CDR3 in DNA: TGTGCCATAGCTCTGACAGGGGGATATTACGAGCAGTACTTC. Supplemented by reference TRBV7-9 and TRBJ2-7, the full variable domain reads DTGVSQNPRHKITKRGQNVTFRCDPISEHNRLYWYRQTLGQGPEFLTYFQNEAQLEKSRLLSDRFSAERPKGSFSTLEIQRTEQGDSAMYLCAIALTGGYYEQYFGPGTRLTVT.

The chain couples TRBV6-2 or TRBV6-3 to TRBJ1-1, with D perhaps TRBD1 (5 bases). CDR1 is MNHEY, CDR2 SVGEGT, per germline. This CDR3 has 14 residues. Trimming left V 5 bases short and J 6 bases short, with 16 bases between. CDR3 in amino acids: CASSHGGDRAEAFF. The CDR3 DNA follows: TGTGCCAGCAGTCACGGGGGGGATAGGGCTGAAGCTTTCTTT.

The rearrangement links TRBV6-5 to TRBJ1-4; D perhaps matches TRBD1 (6 bases). Germline V gene lookup returns CDR1 MNHEY and CDR2 SVGAGI. CDR3 length: 13 residues. Deletions cut 10 bases from V and 5 bases from J, with 14 bases between. The CDR3 spells CAINRVWNEKLFF. CDR3 DNA sequence: TGTGCCATCAACAGGGTGTGGAATGAAAAACTGTTTTTT.

This sequence joins TRBV7-2 and TRBJ1-5; D possibly corresponds to TRBD1 (5 bases). Germline V CDR1 and CDR2: SGHTA, FQGNSA. The CDR3 length is 15 residues. The germline V and J ends were trimmed by 0 bases and 0 bases, with 6 bases remaining between them. The CDR3 DNA follows: TGTGCCAGCAGCTTAGCCGGGGGTAGCAATCAGCCCCAGCATTTT. Translating gives CASSLAGGSNQPQHF.

The chain combines TRBV9 with TRBJ1-2; D perhaps matches TRBD1 (5 bases). The CDR3 runs 13 residues. V gave up 0 bases and J gave up 7 bases, with 10 bases separating them. Germline values: CDR1 SGDLS, CDR2 YYNGEE. CDR3 bases: TGTGCCAGCAGCGTAGTATCAGGGTCTGGCTACACCTTC. Translating it yields CASSVVSGSGYTF.

A few counts support this clone. J is TRBJ2-5 and V is TRBV4-3; no reliable D call. Per the germline V gene, CDR1 is LGHNA and CDR2 is YSLEER. Deletions cut 0 bases from V and 1 base from J, with 9 bases between. The CDR3 has 15 amino acids. CDR3 sequence (DNA): TGCGCCAGCAGCCAAGATCTTTACACCCAAGAGACCCAGTACTTC. The encoded protein is CASSQDLYTQETQYF.

The DNA of the CDR3 is TGCAGCGTTGAATATAGGGGCCGCGCAGACTACGAGCAGTACTTC. As protein: CSVEYRGRADYEQYF. The rearrangement links TRBV29-1 to TRBJ2-7, with a possible D match to TRBD1 (5 bases). V was cut by 2 bases and J by 3 bases, with 17 bases left in between. The CDR3 loop spans 15 amino acids. From germline, CDR1 is SQVTM and CDR2 ANQGSEA.

V gene TRBV3-1 (or the pseudogene TRBV3-2) combines with J gene TRBJ2-4; D perhaps matches TRBD1 (6 bases). V was pared by 0 bases and J by 0 bases, with 9 bases between. This CDR3 spans 16 amino acids. The germline V gene has CDR1 LGHDT and CDR2 YNNKEL (reference sequence). The CDR3 DNA sequence: TGTGCCAGCAGCCAAGATTGGACAGTAGCCAAAAACATTCAGTACTTC. Translation: CASSQDWTVAKNIQYF.

The chain joins TRBV29-1 to TRBJ2-5, with TRBD2 identical over 8 bases. The germline gives CDR1 SQVTM, CDR2 ANQGSEA. J gave up 4 bases and V 0 bases, and 7 bases lay outside the gene matches. The CDR3 sequence is 15 residues long. The CDR3: CSVEDERGGLETQYF. The CDR3 DNA sequence: TGCAGCGTTGAAGATGAACGGGGGGGCTTAGAGACCCAGTACTTC.

The chain has TRBV7-3 and TRBJ2-6, with D perhaps matching TRBD1 (5 bases). This CDR3 is built from 15 residues. V lost 5 bases and J 0 bases, leaving 8 bases between the germline ends. Germline V gene data show CDR1 as SGHTA and CDR2 as FQGTGA. CDR3 in DNA: TGTGCCAGCAGCCTAGACAGCTCTGGGGCCAACGTCCTGACTTTC. It encodes CASSLDSSGANVLTF.

This clone was seen a handful of times. V gene TRBV6-5 combines with J gene TRBJ2-7; D might be TRBD2 (6 bases). Germline CDR1 is MNHEY and CDR2 is SVGAGI. The CDR3 is 16 amino acids. Between the trimmed V and J ends, which lost 4 bases and 0 bases, there was a span of 16 bases. The CDR3 DNA sequence: TGTGCCAGCAGTTCGCCCGGGACTCCCGGCTCCTACGAGCAGTACTTC. Translating gives CASSSPGTPGSYEQYF.

J is TRBJ1-3 and V is TRBV3-1 (or the pseudogene TRBV3-2); the D gene is possibly TRBD1 (5 bases). CDR1 LGHDT and CDR2 YNNKEL come from the germline V gene (reference sequence). The CDR3 runs to 14 residues. Trimming stripped 3 bases from V and 9 bases from J, with 15 bases between. Written as DNA, the CDR3 is TGTGCCAGCAGCCAGGGGCCCCTCTCCGGCACCATATATTTT. Protein sequence: CASSQGPLSGTIYF.

This clone was seen repeatedly, ten times or more. The chain links TRBV30 to TRBJ2-1; maybe TRBD2 (6 bases). Trimming removed 6 bases at V and 0 bases at J, with 9 bases between. Germline V gives CDR1 GTSNPN, CDR2 SVGIG (reference sequence). This CDR3 region has 13 residues. The CDR3 loop reads CACRDFSYNEQFF. For the CDR3, the DNA is TGTGCCTGCCGGGACTTCTCCTACAATGAGCAGTTCTTC.